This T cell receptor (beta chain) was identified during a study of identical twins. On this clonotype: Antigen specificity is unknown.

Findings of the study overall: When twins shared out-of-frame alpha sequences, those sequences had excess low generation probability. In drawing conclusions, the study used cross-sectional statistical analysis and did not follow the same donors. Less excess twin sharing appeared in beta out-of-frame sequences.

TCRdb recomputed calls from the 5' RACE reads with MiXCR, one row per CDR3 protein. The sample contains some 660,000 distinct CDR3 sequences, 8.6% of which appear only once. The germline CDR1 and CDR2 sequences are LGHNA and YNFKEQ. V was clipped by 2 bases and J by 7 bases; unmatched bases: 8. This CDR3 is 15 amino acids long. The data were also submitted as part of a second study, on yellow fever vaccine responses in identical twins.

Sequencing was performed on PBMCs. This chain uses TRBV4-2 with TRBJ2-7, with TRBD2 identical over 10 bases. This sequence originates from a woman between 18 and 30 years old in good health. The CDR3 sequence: CASSQTSGAMEEQYF. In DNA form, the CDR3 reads TGTGCCAGCAGCCAAACTAGCGGGGCCATGGAGGAGCAGTACTTC.